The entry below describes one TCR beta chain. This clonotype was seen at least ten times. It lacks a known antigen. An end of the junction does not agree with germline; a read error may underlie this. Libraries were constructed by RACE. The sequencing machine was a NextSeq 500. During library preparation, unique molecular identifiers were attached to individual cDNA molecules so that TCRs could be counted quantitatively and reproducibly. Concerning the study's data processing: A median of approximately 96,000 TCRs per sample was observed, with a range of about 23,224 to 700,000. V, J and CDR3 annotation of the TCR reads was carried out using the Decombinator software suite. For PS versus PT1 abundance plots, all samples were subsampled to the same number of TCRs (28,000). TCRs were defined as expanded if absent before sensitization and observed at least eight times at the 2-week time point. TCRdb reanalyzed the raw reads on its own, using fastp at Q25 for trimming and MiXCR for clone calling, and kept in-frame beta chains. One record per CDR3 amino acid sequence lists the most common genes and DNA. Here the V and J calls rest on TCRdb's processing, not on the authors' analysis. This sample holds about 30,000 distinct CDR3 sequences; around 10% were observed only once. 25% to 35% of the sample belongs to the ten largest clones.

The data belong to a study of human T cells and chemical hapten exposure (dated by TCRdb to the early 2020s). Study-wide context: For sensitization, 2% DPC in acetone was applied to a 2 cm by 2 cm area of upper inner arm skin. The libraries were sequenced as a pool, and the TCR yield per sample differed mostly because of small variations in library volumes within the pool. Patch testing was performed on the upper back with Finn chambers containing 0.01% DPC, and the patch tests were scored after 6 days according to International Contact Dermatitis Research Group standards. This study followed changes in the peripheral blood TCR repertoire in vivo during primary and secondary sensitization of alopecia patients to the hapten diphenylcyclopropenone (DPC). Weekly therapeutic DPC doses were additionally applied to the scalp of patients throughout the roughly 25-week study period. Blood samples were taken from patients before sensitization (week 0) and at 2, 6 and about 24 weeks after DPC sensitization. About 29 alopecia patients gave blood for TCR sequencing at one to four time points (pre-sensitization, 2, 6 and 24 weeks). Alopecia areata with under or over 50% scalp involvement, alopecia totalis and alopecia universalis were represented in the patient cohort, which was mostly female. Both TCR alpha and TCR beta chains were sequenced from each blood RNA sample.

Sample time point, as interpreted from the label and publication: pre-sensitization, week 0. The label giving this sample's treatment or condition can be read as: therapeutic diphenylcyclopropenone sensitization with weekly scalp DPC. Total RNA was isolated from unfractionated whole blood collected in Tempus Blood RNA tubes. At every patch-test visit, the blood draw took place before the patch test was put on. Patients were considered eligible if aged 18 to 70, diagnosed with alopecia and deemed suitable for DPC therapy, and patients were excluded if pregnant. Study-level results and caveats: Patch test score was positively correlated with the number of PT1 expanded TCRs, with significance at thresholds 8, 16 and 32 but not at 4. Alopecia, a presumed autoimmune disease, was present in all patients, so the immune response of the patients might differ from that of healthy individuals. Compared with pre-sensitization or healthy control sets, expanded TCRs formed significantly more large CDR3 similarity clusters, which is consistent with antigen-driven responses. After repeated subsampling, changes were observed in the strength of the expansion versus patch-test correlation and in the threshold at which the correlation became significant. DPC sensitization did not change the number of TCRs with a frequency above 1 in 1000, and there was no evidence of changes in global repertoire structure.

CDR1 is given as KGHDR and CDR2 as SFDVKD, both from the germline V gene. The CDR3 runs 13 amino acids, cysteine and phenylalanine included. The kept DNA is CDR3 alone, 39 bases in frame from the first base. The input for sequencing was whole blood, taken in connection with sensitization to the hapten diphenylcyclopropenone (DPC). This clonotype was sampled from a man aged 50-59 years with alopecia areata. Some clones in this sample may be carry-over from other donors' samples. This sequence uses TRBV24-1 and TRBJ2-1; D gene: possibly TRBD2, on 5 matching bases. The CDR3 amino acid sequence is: CATSDLRGLELFF. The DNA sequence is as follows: TGTGCCACCAGTGATTTGAGAGGGTTGGAGCTGTTCTTC.